Sequencing of this TCR beta chain was carried out in a study of blood T cell repertoires in COVID-19. Looking at the study overall: T cells, B-cell-depleted T cells, or PBMCs supplied cDNA or gDNA.

Germline loops: CDR1 MNHEY, CDR2 SMNVEV (reference sequence). V gave up 5 bases and J gave up 6 bases; unmatched junction bases: 6. The CDR3 covers 15 residues. Sequencing was performed with immunoSEQ multiplex PCR; in TCRdb, only in-frame clones are kept and a portion is missing. The table records roughly 260,000 clones, roughly 85% of them present only once. Donors were grouped by their self-reported clinical history. The specimen was PBMCs or T cells enriched from blood (not recorded which). This sequence joins TRBV27 and TRBJ1-6, with 8 nucleotides matching TRBD1. The receptor's source is a woman in her forties or fifties who had recovered from COVID-19. The CDR3 spells CASSATGVGNSPLHF. The CDR3 DNA reads as TGTGCCAGCAGTGCGACAGGGGTGGGTAATTCACCCCTCCACTTT.